Listed below are T cell receptor beta chains from one sample, sequenced in a study of tumor-infiltrating lymphocytes in localized non-small cell lung cancer. The assay was immunoSEQ multiplex PCR, and TCRdb's table has in-frame clones only and misses some. Of about 12,000 clones listed, 75% to 80% were seen once; the top ten hold about a sixth. The specimen sequenced was uninvolved lung tissue not adjacent to the tumor. These receptors originate from a human donor with non-small cell lung cancer. Both conserved end residues are part of each CDR3. The D gene is left open where the match is weak. Size tells how often a clone was seen (once, few, many) or the class of an expanded clone, and some rows leave it out.

j_call,clone_size,d_call,v_call,cdr3_nt,cdr3_aa
TRBJ1-4,NA,NA,TRBV10-3,TGTGCCATCAGTGAGCAAGTGACAGTTAATGAAAAACTGTTTTTT,CAISEQVTVNEKLFF
TRBJ2-1,NA,NA,TRBV15,TGTGCCACCAGCAGAGAAGGGGACGGCTCCTACAATGAGCAGTTCTTC,CATSREGDGSYNEQFF
TRBJ2-5,NA,NA,TRBV7-3,TGTGCCAGCAGCTTAACCGGGAGTACGGAGACCCAGTACTTC,CASSLTGSTETQYF
TRBJ1-5,NA,NA,TRBV2,TGTGCCAGCAGTGATGACTTGGTCTATCAGCCCCAGCATTTT,CASSDDLVYQPQHF
TRBJ1-2,NA,NA,TRBV29-1,TGCAGCGTTGAAAGGGGAAACGGCTACACCTTC,CSVERGNGYTF
TRBJ2-6,NA,NA,TRBV19,TGTGCCAGTAGTCTGGGGGGGCGAAAGGTCTCTGGGGCCAACGTCCTGACTTTC,CASSLGGRKVSGANVLTF
TRBJ1-3,NA,NA,TRBV14,TGTGCCAGCAGCCAAGTCTCGACGGTTAACACCATATATTTT,CASSQVSTVNTIYF
TRBJ2-2,NA,TRBD2,TRBV19,TGTGCCAGTACCACGGGGAGGGCCGGGGAGCTGTTTTTT,CASTTGRAGELFF
TRBJ1-5,few,NA,TRBV6-1,TGTGCCAGCAAGTGGCAGGTCAATCAGCCCCAGCATTTT,CASKWQVNQPQHF
TRBJ1-1,NA,NA,TRBV28,TGTGCCAGCAAATCTCCCGGAGGGACGAACACTGAAGCTTTCTTT,CASKSPGGTNTEAFF
TRBJ1-1,NA,NA,TRBV30,TGTGCCTTCGATTGGGGGCCGGGAGCTTTCTTT,CAFDWGPGAFF
TRBJ1-1,NA,NA,TRBV18,TGTGCCAGCTCACCAGGGGCCGGGCGGAACACTGAAGCTTTCTTT,CASSPGAGRNTEAFF
TRBJ2-5,once,NA,TRBV5-4,TGTGCCAGCAGCTCCCCACCTAGAGAGACCCAGTACTTC,CASSSPPRETQYF
TRBJ2-2,NA,NA,TRBV11-3,TGTGCCAGCAGCTTACCTAGCCGGGCCGGGGAGCTGTTTTTT,CASSLPSRAGELFF
TRBJ1-5,NA,NA,TRBV28,TGTGCCAGCAGTTTATTGCCAGGGGTTCAGCCCCAGCATTTT,CASSLLPGVQPQHF
TRBJ2-3,NA,TRBD1,TRBV2,TGTGCCAGCCGACAGGGTTGGGGCACAGATACGCAGTATTTT,CASRQGWGTDTQYF
TRBJ2-2,NA,TRBD1,TRBV19,TGTGCCACCTCGATGACAGGGGGCTGGACCGGGGAGCTGTTTTTT,CATSMTGGWTGELFF
TRBJ1-5,NA,NA,TRBV4-2,TGTGCCAGCAGCCACCTGGAGGGGGGTGTCAATCAGCCCCAGCATTTT,CASSHLEGGVNQPQHF
TRBJ2-7,NA,TRBD2,TRBV7-8,TGTGCCAGCAGCTTAGCGGCGGGGGGAACCTACGAGCAGTACTTC,CASSLAAGGTYEQYF
TRBJ1-5,few,NA,TRBV7-8,TGTGCCAGCAGCTTAGGGGGTGACAGGCGAAATCAGCCCCAGCATTTT,CASSLGGDRRNQPQHF
TRBJ1-2,NA,TRBD1,TRBV27,TGTGCCAGCAGTATTTCCGGGACAGGGTATCTCAACTATGGCTACACCTTC,CASSISGTGYLNYGYTF
TRBJ2-2,NA,TRBD1,TRBV19,TGTGCCAGTAGTAAGGGACAGGGATCCGGGGAGCTGTTTTTT,CASSKGQGSGELFF
TRBJ2-1,NA,NA,TRBV7-2,TGTGCCAGCAGCCAAATGGGGTCGGTCTCACGGAATGAGCAGTTCTTC,CASSQMGSVSRNEQFF
TRBJ2-6,NA,NA,TRBV29-1,TGCAGCGTTTCGATAAGTAGCATACAAAGTCGGGCCAACGTCCTGACTTTC,CSVSISSIQSRANVLTF
TRBJ2-1,NA,NA,TRBV5-4,TGTGCCAGCAGCTTGGATGGTGCGGGATCTTCCTACAATGAGCAGTTCTTC,CASSLDGAGSSYNEQFF
TRBJ1-4,NA,NA,TRBV7-2,TGTGCCAGCAGTCGTGGGCCGGGGGATGAAAAACTGTTTTTT,CASSRGPGDEKLFF
TRBJ2-1,NA,NA,TRBV28,TGTGCCAGCGGTCTACGTGGAGAGCAGTTCTTC,CASGLRGEQFF
TRBJ2-2,NA,NA,TRBV5-1,TGCGCCAGCAGCTTTCGGTGGGACACCGGGGAGCTGTTTTTT,CASSFRWDTGELFF
TRBJ2-7,NA,TRBD2,TRBV5-1,TGCGCCAGCAGCCCGGGGGGAGGTCGCGAGCAGTACTTC,CASSPGGGREQYF
TRBJ1-3,NA,NA,TRBV5-1,TGCGCCAGCAGCCAAGCGGAGGCGGGAAACACCATATATTTT,CASSQAEAGNTIYF
TRBJ1-1,NA,TRBD1,TRBV7-9,TGTGCCAGCAGCCTGGACAGGGGGCGAGCTTTCTTT,CASSLDRGRAFF
TRBJ2-7,NA,TRBD1,TRBV25-1,TGTGCCAGCAGACCGGGACAGGGTTTCAACGAGCAGTACTTC,CASRPGQGFNEQYF
TRBJ1-3,NA,TRBD1,TRBV2,TGTGCCAGCAGAGACAGGGGAAGTGGAAACACCATATATTTT,CASRDRGSGNTIYF
TRBJ2-1,few,NA,TRBV2,TGTGCCAGCGGTGGTTGGGGGCCCGACGGAAACAATGAGCAGTTCTTC,CASGGWGPDGNNEQFF
TRBJ2-2,NA,TRBD2,TRBV7-2,TGTGCCAGCACCCTCTCGGGGGGAGGCCCCGGGGAGCTGTTTTTT,CASTLSGGGPGELFF